The sequence of this T cell receptor (beta chain) was determined in a study of blood T cells in healthy people across ages. Overall study results and limits: Total diversity from one million sequenced T cells was likely underestimated.

A second PCR of roughly 6 to 12 cycles used a sample-barcoded 5' primer and a J-beta primer mix. TCRdb recomputed calls from the 5' RACE reads with MiXCR, one row per CDR3 protein. The sample consists of some 1.5 million distinct CDR3 sequences, 28% of them appearing once. Every donor contributed around 10 milliliters of peripheral blood by blood draw. About this clonotype itself: Its antigen is not known.

Deletions cut 4 bases from V and 3 bases from J, with 17 bases between. Looked up from germline, CDR1 is MNHEY and CDR2 is SVGAGI. This CDR3 is 16 amino acids long. The rearrangement uses TRBV6-5 and TRBJ2-3, with TRBD1 as a possible D gene (5 bases). Specimen: blood. The receptor was derived from a woman in her twenties or thirties in good health. CDR3 protein: CASSSSSPGRTDTQYF. The CDR3, as DNA: TGTGCCAGCAGTTCTTCCTCCCCAGGGCGGACAGATACGCAGTATTTT.